A selection of T cell receptor beta chains follows, all from one sample in a study of cytomegalovirus exposure and HLA in healthy donors. TCRdb's copy holds only in-frame clones and misses some; the assay was immunoSEQ multiplex PCR. The top ten hold less than 4.5% of the sample, which has approximately 97,000 clones, 80% to 85% seen once. The sample was PBMCs. These receptors all stem from a woman between 70 and 85 years old in good health and CMV-seropositive. Both conserved end residues are part of each CDR3. Each record gives: CDR3 protein, CDR3 DNA, clone size, J gene, D gene, V gene. D genes are given only for firm matches. Some rows mark clone size as missing; the rest say once, few, many or name a class of expanded clone.

CASSQDSGGHGTEAFF,TGCGCCAGCAGCCAAGATAGTGGAGGGCACGGCACTGAAGCTTTCTTT,.,TRBJ1-1,.,TRBV4-1
CASSLGRGLGYEQFF,TGTGCTAGCAGCTTAGGCAGGGGGCTTGGGTATGAGCAGTTCTTC,.,TRBJ2-1,TRBD1,TRBV7-7
CASSSRAATSNYGYTF,TGCGCCAGCAGCTCCAGGGCAGCAACTTCTAACTATGGCTACACCTTC,.,TRBJ1-2,.,TRBV5-1
CASSFLNSNYGYTF,TGTGCCAGCAGTTTTCTAAACAGTAACTATGGCTACACCTTC,.,TRBJ1-2,.,TRBV28
CASSGQGAGELFF,TGTGCCAGCAGCGGTCAGGGTGCCGGGGAGCTGTTTTTT,.,TRBJ2-2,.,TRBV7-2
CASSLLAGGWETQYF,TGTGCCAGCAGCTTACTAGCGGGGGGATGGGAGACCCAGTACTTC,.,TRBJ2-5,TRBD2,TRBV7-3
CASLASGISYEQYF,TGTGCCAGCCTTGCTAGCGGGATCTCCTACGAGCAGTACTTC,.,TRBJ2-7,TRBD2,TRBV28
CASSTGLAGGQETQYF,TGCGCCAGCAGCACAGGACTAGCGGGAGGCCAAGAGACCCAGTACTTC,.,TRBJ2-5,TRBD2,TRBV5-1
CASSYGGRGEQYF,TGTGCCAGCAGTTACGGGGGCCGGGGCGAGCAGTACTTC,.,TRBJ2-7,.,TRBV6-5
CASSLGTSGRGSEQFF,TGTGCCAGCAGCTTAGGGACTAGCGGGAGGGGGAGTGAGCAGTTCTTC,few,TRBJ2-1,TRBD2,TRBV5-6
CASSRQAQSYEQYF,TGTGCCAGCAGCCGACAGGCGCAGTCCTACGAGCAGTACTTC,once,TRBJ2-7,.,TRBV16
CSLSDRVRDTQYF,TGCAGCTTATCGGACAGGGTCAGAGATACGCAGTATTTT,once,TRBJ2-3,TRBD1,TRBV29-1
CASSLDRRNEQFF,TGTGCCAGCAGCTTAGATCGGAGGAATGAGCAGTTCTTC,.,TRBJ2-1,.,TRBV7-8
CASSSGQSYTGELFF,TGTGCCAGTAGTAGTGGGCAGTCCTACACCGGGGAGCTGTTTTTT,.,TRBJ2-2,.,TRBV19
CASSQLAGGYEQYF,TGTGCCAGCAGCCAGTTAGCGGGAGGCTACGAGCAGTACTTC,.,TRBJ2-7,TRBD2,TRBV7-9
CASSVTGTGNQPQHF,TGCGCCAGCAGCGTGACAGGGACCGGTAATCAGCCCCAGCATTTT,.,TRBJ1-5,TRBD1,TRBV9
CASSLVSAGGQETQYF,TGTGCCAGCAGTTTAGTGTCAGCGGGAGGGCAAGAGACCCAGTACTTC,once,TRBJ2-5,TRBD2,TRBV28
CASSPRGFGYTF,TGTGCCAGCAGTCCCCGGGGGTTCGGCTACACCTTC,.,TRBJ1-2,.,TRBV6-1
CAWRLGGAAETQYF,TGTGCCTGGAGGTTGGGAGGGGCCGCGGAGACCCAGTACTTC,.,TRBJ2-5,TRBD2,TRBV30
CASSPRTSGTAYNEQFF,TGTGCCAGTAGTCCTAGGACTAGCGGGACCGCCTACAATGAGCAGTTCTTC,.,TRBJ2-1,TRBD2,TRBV19
CASGGLRWETQYF,TGTGCCAGTGGGGGCCTCAGGTGGGAGACCCAGTACTTC,.,TRBJ2-5,.,TRBV19
CSSSTVSYEQYF,TGTTCCAGCAGCACGGTGTCCTACGAGCAGTACTTC,.,TRBJ2-7,.,TRBV7-9
CASSPSPGGDTKGDTQYF,TGTGCCAGCAGCCCATCCCCTGGGGGGGACACAAAAGGGGATACGCAGTATTTT,once,TRBJ2-3,.,TRBV9
CASSLDRVGDTQYF,TGTGCCAGCAGTTTAGACAGGGTGGGGGATACGCAGTATTTT,.,TRBJ2-3,TRBD1,TRBV27
CASTGGQGGSEQFF,TGTGCCAGCACCGGGGGACAGGGGGGATCTGAGCAGTTCTTC,.,TRBJ2-1,TRBD1,TRBV11-2
CASSLSARRDDEQFF,TGTGCCAGCAGCCTATCCGCCAGGCGGGACGATGAGCAGTTCTTC,.,TRBJ2-1,.,TRBV11-2
CASSGGQVSGNTIYF,TGTGCCAGCAGTGGGGGACAGGTCTCTGGAAACACCATATATTTT,.,TRBJ1-3,TRBD1,TRBV6-1
CASSLSGPYHTQYF,TGTGCCAGCAGTTTATCGGGCCCCTACCATACGCAGTATTTT,.,TRBJ2-3,.,TRBV27
CASSYRTGNSYEQYF,TGCGCCAGCAGCTACCGGACAGGGAACTCCTACGAGCAGTACTTC,.,TRBJ2-7,TRBD1,TRBV5-1
CASSLDATGGQPQHF,TGTGCCAGCAGCTTGGATGCGACAGGGGGTCAGCCCCAGCATTTT,few,TRBJ1-5,TRBD1,TRBV5-4
CASSLGSGGYQPQHF,TGTGCCAGCAGTTTAGGTTCGGGGGGATATCAGCCCCAGCATTTT,.,TRBJ1-5,.,TRBV28
CASSPEWTGMGYTF,TGTGCCAGCAGCCCCGAATGGACAGGGATGGGCTACACCTTC,.,TRBJ1-2,TRBD1,TRBV7-9
CASSRDRVLNEQFF,TGTGCCAGTAGTCGGGACAGGGTCCTCAATGAGCAGTTCTTC,.,TRBJ2-1,TRBD1,TRBV6-5
CASSLLAGEGTGELFF,TGTGCCAGCAGCCTCCTAGCGGGAGAGGGTACCGGGGAGCTGTTTTTT,.,TRBJ2-2,TRBD2,TRBV7-9
CASSFMRSGMKAGELFF,TGTGCCAGCAGCTTTATGAGGTCAGGGATGAAGGCCGGGGAGCTGTTTTTT,once,TRBJ2-2,.,TRBV13
CASSLVAGASTDTQYF,TGTGCCAGCAGCTTAGTGGCAGGGGCTAGCACAGATACGCAGTATTTT,.,TRBJ2-3,.,TRBV7-2
CARRSPAGGLVYYGYTF,TGCGCCAGACGCTCTCCTGCTGGGGGCCTGGTCTACTATGGCTACACCTTC,.,TRBJ1-2,.,TRBV10-1
CAWTGQGTDTQYF,TGTGCCTGGACAGGACAAGGCACAGATACGCAGTATTTT,.,TRBJ2-3,.,TRBV30
CALQTLRGAFF,TGTGCTCTCCAGACCCTGCGGGGGGCTTTCTTT,.,TRBJ1-1,.,TRBV7-7
CASSPWEIPYEQYF,TGTGCCAGCAGTCCCTGGGAGATCCCCTACGAGCAGTACTTC,few,TRBJ2-7,.,TRBV6-6
CASSYSLGPYGYTF,TGTGCCAGCAGTTACTCCCTGGGGCCCTATGGCTACACCTTC,.,TRBJ1-2,.,TRBV6-5
CASAKGPSYEQYF,TGTGCCAGCGCCAAGGGGCCCTCCTACGAGCAGTACTTC,.,TRBJ2-7,.,TRBV28
CASSREDTQYF,TGCGCCAGCAGCCGGGAAGATACGCAGTATTTT,.,TRBJ2-3,.,TRBV5-1
CASSLGSAGGTGYTF,TGTGCCAGCAGCTTAGGGTCGGCAGGGGGCACTGGCTACACCTTC,.,TRBJ1-2,TRBD1,TRBV7-9
CASSQHNQPQHF,TGTGCCAGCAGCCAACACAATCAGCCCCAGCATTTT,.,TRBJ1-5,.,TRBV11-2
CAWRWGHGNTIYF,TGTGCCTGGAGGTGGGGGCACGGAAACACCATATATTTT,.,TRBJ1-3,.,TRBV30
CASSLGTSGNNEQFF,TGTGCCAGCAGCTTAGGAACTAGCGGTAACAATGAGCAGTTCTTC,.,TRBJ2-1,TRBD2,TRBV7-2
CAGSLQGSYNSPLHF,TGTGCCGGCAGCTTACAGGGGTCCTATAATTCACCCCTCCACTTT,.,TRBJ1-6,TRBD1,TRBV7-8
CASSIVLAGGPNEQYF,TGTGCCAGTAGTATAGTGTTAGCGGGAGGGCCCAACGAGCAGTACTTC,few,TRBJ2-7,TRBD2,TRBV19
CAWGQVSNEQYF,TGTGCCTGGGGACAGGTTTCGAACGAGCAGTACTTC,few,TRBJ2-7,TRBD1,TRBV30
CATSRGRGTEAFF,TGTGCCACCAGCAGGGGGCGCGGCACTGAAGCTTTCTTT,once,TRBJ1-1,.,TRBV15
CASSPGQGSYEQYF,TGTGCCAGCAGTCCGGGACAGGGTTCGTACGAGCAGTACTTC,.,TRBJ2-7,TRBD1,TRBV28
CAWSVRYRSANLPYEQYF,TGTGCCTGGAGTGTACGGTACAGGTCAGCCAATCTCCCCTACGAGCAGTACTTC,.,TRBJ2-7,.,TRBV30
CASSLTSNTEAFF,TGTGCCAGCAGCTTAACTTCGAACACTGAAGCTTTCTTT,.,TRBJ1-1,.,TRBV7-2
CASSVGASLTYEQYF,TGTGCCAGCAGCGTAGGGGCGTCGTTAACCTACGAGCAGTACTTC,.,TRBJ2-7,.,TRBV9
CASSRSDRNTEAFF,TGTGCCAGCAGCAGATCCGACAGGAACACTGAAGCTTTCTTT,few,TRBJ1-1,.,TRBV7-8
CASSQTVAGGSYEQYF,TGTGCCAGCAGCCAGACGGTAGCGGGAGGCTCCTACGAGCAGTACTTC,.,TRBJ2-7,TRBD2,TRBV4-2
CASSLQGPYEQYF,TGTGCCAGCAGTTTACAGGGCCCCTACGAGCAGTACTTC,.,TRBJ2-7,.,TRBV27